This TCR beta chain originates from a study of blood T cell repertoires in COVID-19. Study in general: From T cells, B-cell-depleted T cells, or PBMCs came the material, which was cDNA or gDNA.

Using immunoSEQ multiplex PCR, the repertoire was profiled, and TCRdb retains in-frame clones only, with some absent. The sample includes roughly 260,000 clones, around 90% of them seen just once. The study recruited people aged 18 to 89 years across around 24 US areas. The V segment lost 0 bases and the J segment 1 base; nucleotides outside the gene matches: 9. Germline assignment: CDR1 SGDLS and CDR2 YYNGEE. CDR3 length: 18 amino acids. The TCR comes from a human donor in a cohort exposed to, infected with or recovered from COVID-19 (not recorded which). The donor label of this sample is uncertain. The specimen was PBMCs or T cells enriched from blood (not recorded which). The rearrangement links TRBV9 to TRBJ2-3; 9 bases map to TRBD2. CDR3 nucleotides: TGTGCCAGCAGCGTAGAGCCCCTTGCTAGCGGGGGCACAGATACGCAGTATTTT. It yields the protein CASSVEPLASGGTDTQYF.